This TCR beta chain comes out of a study of cytomegalovirus exposure and HLA in healthy donors. In its sample, this clone was seen a few times. What it recognizes is unknown. Study findings and constraints: In a later analysis, parvovirus B19, influenza, CMV and Epstein-Barr virus appeared linked to several top co-occurrence clusters. When analyzed later, a missense DCLRE1C variant was found to be linked to TCR beta V- and J-gene trimming. A later analysis showed HLA-associated TCR beta chains outstripping equally common others in clonal expansion.

Germline V CDR1 and CDR2: LNHDA, SQIVND (reference sequence). The CDR3 is made up of 13 amino acids. Losses at the gene ends were 4 bases for V and 3 bases for J; bases not matched to a gene: 3. This PCR relied on a set of 60 Vbeta primers and 13 Jbeta primers. In the study's own analysis: An analysis performed later counted around 80 million unique TCR beta chains (roughly 11 million of them shared). Here immunoSEQ multiplex PCR was the method, and the copy in TCRdb shows in-frame clones only, minus some. The D gene and trimming were derived from the DNA, and the V and J assignments and clone size from that table. The top ten clones hold 4.5% to 6% of a sample with under 200,000 clones, 60% to 85% of them seen once.

The sequenced sample was PBMCs. The TCR comes from a man aged 40-49 years in good health and CMV-seronegative. This rearrangement joins TRBV19 to TRBJ2-7; the match to TRBD1 covers 7 bases. The DNA for the CDR3 is TGTGCCAGTAGTACCCGACAGGGCTACGAGCAGTACTTC. It translates to CASSTRQGYEQYF. The entire variable domain, with the rest obtained from reference TRBV19 and TRBJ2-7, is as follows: DGGITQSPKYLFRKEGQNVTLSCEQNLNHDAMYWYRQDPGQGLRLIYYSQIVNDFQKGDIAEGYSVSREKKESFPLTVTSAQKNPTAFYLCASSTRQGYEQYFGPGTRLTVT.